These 10 T cell receptor beta chains originate from one sample sequenced in a study of vaccination and CD4 T cells after COVID-19. Once obtained from cultured CD4+ T cells, the DNA was sequenced using the Oncomine TCR Beta short-read assay. A single record per CDR3 protein comes from TCRdb applying MiXCR to the PCR reads. This table has 20,000 to 25,000 distinct CDR3 sequences, about 40% appearing once. Indicated treatment: roughly 10-day PBMC culture with coronavirus spike peptide pools or control peptides (ViraFEST assay). These receptors have no identified antigens. The input for sequencing was CD4+ T cells from blood, cultured in vitro, taken before SARS-CoV-2 vaccination. These receptor sequences come from a human donor who had recovered from COVID-19.

The rearrangement links TRBV11-2 to TRBJ2-5, with D tentatively TRBD2 (5 bases). V was clipped by 5 bases and J by 5 bases, with 15 bases between them. Germline V gives CDR1 SGHAT, CDR2 FQNNGV. The CDR3 totals 14 residues. The CDR3 protein is CASSPGLDRETQYF. The CDR3 bases are TGTGCCAGCAGCCCTGGACTGGATCGGGAGACCCAGTACTTC.

There are a few counts of this clonotype. The chain recombines TRBV28 with TRBJ2-2; D is undetermined. The CDR3 extends over 14 amino acids. Trimming stripped 2 bases from V and 6 bases from J, with 10 bases between. Germline V gene sequence: CDR1 MDHEN, CDR2 SYDVKM. The CDR3, as DNA: TGTGCCAGCAGTTTACTCCTAGGATCCGGGGAGCTGTTTTTT. This sequence encodes CASSLLLGSGELFF.

The V and J genes are TRBV20-1 and TRBJ1-6; tentatively, D is TRBD1 (6 bases). Between the trimmed V and J ends, which lost 1 base and 9 bases, there was a span of 13 bases. There are 14 residues in the CDR3. Germline V gene data show CDR1 as DFQATT and CDR2 as SNEGSKA (reference sequence). The CDR3 DNA sequence: TGCAGTGCTAGAGTACAACAGGGTGGTTCACCCCTCCACTTT. It codes for CSARVQQGGSPLHF.

This chain uses TRBV7-2 with TRBJ2-1; D ambiguous. V was cut by 6 bases and J by 8 bases, with 8 bases left in between. CDR3 length: 11 residues. Germline V gene data show CDR1 as SGHTA and CDR2 as FQGNSA. CDR3: CASRHGDEQFF. The CDR3 DNA sequence: TGTGCCAGCAGACACGGAGATGAGCAGTTCTTC.

This chain connects TRBV27 to TRBJ2-1; maybe TRBD2 (5 bases). V was clipped by 6 bases and J by 5 bases, with 20 bases between them. Germline values: CDR1 MNHEY, CDR2 SMNVEV (reference sequence). This CDR3 is built from 16 residues. The CDR3 region is CASSSVRTERNNEQFF. The CDR3 nucleotides read TGTGCCAGCAGCTCTGTTCGGACTGAACGGAACAATGAGCAGTTCTTC.

J is TRBJ2-3 and V is TRBV7-9; 11 bases fit TRBD2. In germline, CDR1 is SEHNR, CDR2 FQNEAQ (reference sequence). The CDR3 is made up of 16 amino acids. J was trimmed by 0 bases and V by 4 bases; bases with no gene match: 3. The CDR3 protein is CASSSGLAGSTDTQYF. The CDR3 bases are TGTGCCAGCAGCTCTGGACTAGCGGGCAGCACAGATACGCAGTATTTT.

This clonotype was counted a few times. The chain joins TRBV21-1 to TRBJ1-1; the table gives TRBD1 as D, unverified against the DNA. TRBV21-1 is a recognized pseudogene. The CDR3 spans 14 residues. The DNA for the CDR3 is TGTGCCAGCACCCCGAAGAGGGGGCACACTGAAGCTTTCTTT. Residues: CASTPKRGHTEAFF.

The gene calls are TRBV11-1 and TRBJ2-3, with 11 bases that match TRBD1. The CDR3 is 16 residues long. V shed 5 bases and J 3 bases; nucleotides not matched to a gene: 7. Germline-derived CDR1 and CDR2 are SGHAT and FQDESV (reference sequence). CDR3: CASSISGQGATDTQYF. In DNA, the CDR3 is TGTGCCAGCAGCATTTCTGGACAGGGGGCAACAGATACGCAGTATTTT.

This clonotype appeared once. The V call is TRBV12-3 or TRBV12-4, the J call TRBJ2-3, with 11 bases lining up with TRBD2. The CDR3 spans 16 residues. Unmatched junction bases numbered 8, after V lost 6 bases and J lost 3 bases. DNA for the CDR3: TGTGCCAGCAGGACTAGCGGGGTTTTACAGACAGATACGCAGTATTTT. It translates to CASRTSGVLQTDTQYF.

CDR3 in amino acids: CASSFLGDRNYGYTF. The CDR3 DNA follows: TGTGCCAGCTCATTTTTGGGGGACCGAAACTATGGCTACACCTTC. This sequence joins TRBV2 and TRBJ1-2, with a possible D match to TRBD1 (5 bases). Germline values: CDR1 SNHLY, CDR2 FYNNEI. V was clipped by 8 bases and J by 2 bases, with 18 bases between them. This CDR3 has 15 residues.